The 29 T cell receptor beta chains below were found in one sample sequenced in a study of glioma-infiltrating T cells. Amplification of TCR alpha and beta CDR3 regions from RNA used iRepertoire nested multiplex PCR. TCRdb re-analysed the multiplex PCR reads in MiXCR, keeping a single row per CDR3 protein. The sample lists about 140,000 distinct CDR3 sequences, around 42% occurring once. The specimen sequenced was glioma tissue, nonneoplastic brain tissue, or PBMCs (not recorded which). These receptors came from a human donor with low-grade glioma or glioblastoma, undergoing nonglioma brain surgery, or in good health (not recorded which).

This chain joins TRBV19 and TRBJ2-3; 7 nucleotides match TRBD1. The germline V gene encodes CDR1 LNHDA and CDR2 SQIVND (reference sequence). The trim removed 6 bases at V and 0 bases at J, leaving 3 bases unmatched. CDR3 length: 14 residues. The CDR3 sequence: CASRQGRSTDTQYF. The CDR3 nucleotides read TGTGCCAGTAGACAGGGGAGAAGCACAGATACGCAGTATTTT.

V usage is TRBV27 and J usage is TRBJ1-4; TRBD1 matches 8 bases. The germline CDR1 and CDR2 sequences are MNHEY and SMNVEV (reference sequence). The V gene end was trimmed by 7 bases and the J gene end by 5 bases; junction bases not matched to a gene: 9. This CDR3 is built from 15 residues. This CDR3 is CASKSAGGSNEKLFF. The CDR3 DNA sequence: TGTGCCAGCAAATCAGCAGGGGGCTCGAATGAAAAACTGTTTTTT.

This clonotype has more than one count but fewer than ten. This chain uses TRBV4-3 with TRBJ1-1; no firm D call. Trimming cost V 2 bases and J 2 bases, with 15 bases left between them. The CDR3 is made up of 16 amino acids. CDR1 is LGHNA, CDR2 YSLEER, per germline. In nucleotides, the CDR3 is TGCGCCAGCAGCCAAAACCCCTCGTCAATAAACACTGAAGCTTTCTTT. Its protein is CASSQNPSSINTEAFF.

This chain connects TRBV18 to TRBJ2-1, with 7 nucleotides matching TRBD2. Germline CDR1 reads KGHSH; CDR2 reads LQKENI. The V gene end was trimmed by 5 bases and the J gene end by 7 bases; junction bases not matched to a gene: 11. The CDR3 runs 15 residues. CDR3 sequence: CASSSTSSSQNEQFF. CDR3 in DNA: TGTGCCAGCTCATCGACTAGCTCATCCCAAAATGAGCAGTTCTTC.

The chain is built from TRBV20-1 and TRBJ1-5; no reliable D call. V lost 4 bases and J lost 3, with 10 bases in between. The V gene's germline CDR1 is DFQATT and CDR2 SNEGSKA (reference sequence). The CDR3 has 13 residues. The CDR3 sequence: CSAITDTNQPQHF. The CDR3 DNA is TGCAGTGCTATTACAGACACCAATCAGCCCCAGCATTTT.

The chain is built from TRBV12-3 or TRBV12-4 and TRBJ1-3; 7 nucleotides agree with TRBD1. Trimming took 5 bases from V and 1 from J; bases not matched to a gene: 8. This CDR3 has 16 amino acids. For the CDR3, the DNA is TGTGCCAGCAGTGGGAGACAGGGCGTATCTGGAAACACCATATATTTT. Its protein product is CASSGRQGVSGNTIYF.

V and J are TRBV2 and TRBJ2-3, with 7 bases that match TRBD1. This CDR3 contains 13 residues. J gave up 6 bases and V 5 bases, and 5 bases lay outside the gene matches. The germline V gene encodes CDR1 SNHLY and CDR2 FYNNEI. CDR3 region: CASSLDREDTQYF. The CDR3 region has the DNA TGTGCCAGCAGTTTAGACAGGGAGGATACGCAGTATTTT.

This chain uses TRBV18 with TRBJ1-1; D is unclear. In germline, CDR1 is KGHSH, CDR2 LQKENI. The germline V and J ends were trimmed by 2 bases and 4 bases, with 17 bases remaining between them. The length of the CDR3 is 16 residues. The CDR3 loop is CASSPGVGVMGTEAFF. DNA for the CDR3: TGTGCCAGCTCACCAGGGGTAGGAGTAATGGGCACTGAAGCTTTCTTT.

V gene TRBV3-1 combines with J gene TRBJ2-3, with D perhaps TRBD2 (6 bases). V gave up 6 bases and J gave up 4 bases, with 11 bases separating them. Germline CDR1 LGHDT, CDR2 YNNKEL (reference sequence). CDR3 length: 13 residues. Written as DNA, the CDR3 is TGTGCCAGCAGGGACTATGAGGCAGATACGCAGTATTTT. The encoded protein is CASRDYEADTQYF.

The CDR3 DNA is TGTGCCAGCAGCTTAGTTAAACGGTCCTCCTACGAGCAGTACTTC. Its protein product is CASSLVKRSSYEQYF. The rearrangement uses TRBV11-2 and TRBJ2-7; D ambiguous. CDR3 size: 15 residues. Germline CDR1 reads SGHAT; CDR2 reads FQNNGV. With 1 base removed from V and 0 bases from J, the gap between germline ends came to 10 bases.

This rearrangement joins TRBV7-2 to TRBJ1-2; D is possibly TRBD1 (5 bases). The germline V gene has CDR1 SGHTA and CDR2 FQGNSA. The length of the CDR3 is 15 residues. V was cut by 1 base and J by 3 bases, with 12 bases left in between. The CDR3 region is CASSLGRDRYYGYTF. The DNA of the CDR3 is TGTGCCAGCAGCTTAGGGCGGGACCGCTACTATGGCTACACCTTC.

The table lists this clonotype with a few counts. V is TRBV18 and J is TRBJ1-1; 9 bases agree with TRBD1. This CDR3 is 14 amino acids long. Germline assignment: CDR1 KGHSH and CDR2 LQKENI. J lost 4 bases, V lost 3 bases, and 3 bases had no gene match. The CDR3 region has the DNA TGTGCCAGCTCACCTGACAGGGGGTTCACTGAAGCTTTCTTT. Protein product: CASSPDRGFTEAFF.

The chain couples TRBV20-1 to TRBJ2-7; 8 positions agree with TRBD1. V was pared by 6 bases and J by 4 bases, with 14 bases of the junction left unmatched. The CDR3 covers 15 residues. Per germline, CDR1 DFQATT and CDR2 SNEGSKA (reference sequence). This CDR3 reads CSAPGWAGGDYEQYF. The CDR3 nucleotides read TGCAGTGCGCCAGGGTGGGCAGGGGGCGATTACGAGCAGTACTTC.

The sample holds many counts of this clonotype. The V gene is TRBV28, the J gene TRBJ2-1; D gene unclear. The CDR3 contains 15 residues. CDR1 and CDR2 from the germline V gene are MDHEN and SYDVKM. With 5 bases removed from V and 0 bases from J, the gap between germline ends came to 11 bases. CDR3 protein: CASSPGPSSYNEQFF. The CDR3, as DNA: TGTGCCAGCAGTCCAGGCCCGAGCTCCTACAATGAGCAGTTCTTC.

There are a few counts of this clonotype. The chain's CDR3 is CASSQVGSAQYF. The CDR3 DNA sequence: TGCGCCAGCAGCCAAGTTGGGTCAGCTCAGTACTTC. V gene TRBV4-3 combines with J gene TRBJ2-7; no clear D gene. V gave up 1 base and J gave up 10 bases, with 11 bases separating them. Germline CDR1 reads LGHNA; CDR2 reads YSLEER. This CDR3 is built from 12 residues.

The rearrangement uses TRBV6-5 and TRBJ2-1; 9 bases fit TRBD2. The junction had 8 bases not matched to a gene; V was cut back by 5 bases and J by 0 bases. The CDR3 is made up of 17 amino acids. Germline V gene lookup returns CDR1 MNHEY and CDR2 SVGAGI. DNA for the CDR3: TGTGCCAGCAGTGTTCTAGCGGGACGAAGCTCCTACAATGAGCAGTTCTTC. It is translated as CASSVLAGRSSYNEQFF.

The V and J genes are TRBV20-1 and TRBJ1-5; tentative D call: TRBD1 (6 bases). The CDR3 contains 14 residues. CDR1 and CDR2 (germline): DFQATT, SNEGSKA (reference sequence). V gave up 5 bases and J gave up 6 bases, with 17 bases separating them. CDR3 sequence: CSAGQGIGFQPQHF. CDR3 coding DNA: TGCAGTGCTGGCCAGGGGATAGGGTTTCAGCCCCAGCATTTT.

The rearrangement joins TRBV27 to TRBJ2-1, with 8 bases matching TRBD2. The CDR3 has 15 amino acids. The ends lost 4 bases at V and 10 bases at J; junction bases unmatched: 12. CDR1 MNHEY and CDR2 SMNVEV come from the germline V gene (reference sequence). The CDR3 protein is CASSSIPGTSREQFF. The CDR3 nucleotides read TGTGCCAGCAGTTCCATACCCGGGACTAGTAGGGAGCAGTTCTTC.

CDR3 coding DNA: TGTGCCACCAGCCCGACAGGTTACGAGCAGTACTTC. This translates into CATSPTGYEQYF. The chain has TRBV24-1 and TRBJ2-7; a weak D match, TRBD1 (6 bases). The CDR3 consists of 12 residues. The germline gives CDR1 KGHDR, CDR2 SFDVKD. V lost 7 bases to trimming and J lost 4 bases, with 10 bases between them.

The J gene is TRBJ2-7, the V gene TRBV4-1, with D uncertain. The germline V gene encodes CDR1 MGHRA and CDR2 YSYEKL. The CDR3 loop spans 14 amino acids. The V end lost 1 base, the J end lost 2 bases, and 9 bases lay between the germline ends. In nucleotides, the CDR3 is TGCGCCAGCAGCCAAGTAGCTAACGCCTACGAGCAGTACTTC. Translated: CASSQVANAYEQYF.

This clonotype was picked up a small number of times. The CDR3 reads CSASRTGGYGYTF. CDR3 nucleotides: TGCAGTGCTAGCCGGACAGGGGGTTATGGCTACACCTTC. The rearrangement joins TRBV20-1 to TRBJ1-2; 10 bases line up with TRBD1. The CDR3 length is 13 residues. CDR1 is DFQATT and CDR2 is SNEGSKA in the germline V gene (reference sequence). V lost 3 bases, J lost 5 bases, and 3 bases stayed unmatched.

This clonotype was seen many times. V and J are TRBV6-1 and TRBJ2-1, with 8 nucleotides matching TRBD2. CDR3 length: 16 amino acids. Germline V gene lookup returns CDR1 MNHNS and CDR2 SASEGT. Trimming at V came to 6 bases and at J to 2 bases, leaving 9 bases not matched to a gene. CDR3 nucleotide sequence: TGTGCCAGCAGCCCCCGGACTAGCTGGGCCTACAATGAGCAGTTCTTC. Protein sequence: CASSPRTSWAYNEQFF.

The chain joins TRBV6-2 or TRBV6-3 to TRBJ2-5, with a weak D call TRBD2 (5 bases). Trimming pared 2 bases from V and 7 bases from J, leaving 11 bases between. This CDR3 spans 13 amino acids. Germline V CDR1 and CDR2: MNHEY, SVGEGT. The CDR3 nucleotides read TGTGCCAGCAGTTACATGGACGAGGGGACCCAGTACTTC. This gives the protein CASSYMDEGTQYF.

On this clonotype: A much bigger clone sits one base away, suggesting this may be a read error. The V call is TRBV6-6, the J call TRBJ1-1; D gene uncertain. Germline values: CDR1 MNHNY, CDR2 SVGAGI (reference sequence). The CDR3 runs 14 residues. Trimming pared 5 bases from V and 0 bases from J, leaving 10 bases between. The CDR3 reads CASSGGLMNTEAFF. The CDR3 DNA sequence: TGTGCCAGCAGTGGAGGGCTCATGAACACTGAAGCTTTCTTT.

This clonotype has a handful of counts. The V gene is TRBV10-3, the J gene TRBJ2-3, with D tentatively TRBD2 (5 bases). Germline V lookup: CDR1 ENHRY, CDR2 SYGVKD. CDR3 size: 14 residues. V lost 4 bases and J lost 2, with 10 bases in between. The CDR3 DNA sequence: TGTGCCATCAGTGGATGGGGAGTCACAGATACGCAGTATTTT. Translated, it gives CAISGWGVTDTQYF.

As concerns this clonotype: At one end, the junction sequence differs from germline, possibly due to a read error. The rearrangement uses TRBV12-3 or TRBV12-4 and TRBJ2-7; D is perhaps TRBD1 (6 bases). This CDR3 has 14 amino acids. The chain's CDR3 is CVSSRQVHVYEQYF. The CDR3 nucleotides are TGTGTCAGCAGTCGACAGGTCCACGTCTACGAGCAGTACTTC.

This clonotype was recorded once. Germline and junction disagree at one end, which may indicate a read error. The chain links TRBV10-3 to TRBJ1-3; a possible D gene is TRBD1 (5 bases). Germline-derived CDR1 and CDR2 are ENHRY and SYGVKD. This CDR3 spans 14 amino acids. Written as DNA, the CDR3 is TGTGCCAGCAGTAAACAGGCGTCCGGAAACACCATATATTTT. Translating gives CASSKQASGNTIYF.

This clonotype was counted ten times or more. V usage is TRBV7-2 and J usage is TRBJ2-3, with D maybe TRBD2 (5 bases). The CDR3 totals 15 residues. Trimming left V 1 base short and J 4 bases short, with 12 bases between. Germline CDR1 is SGHTA and CDR2 is FQGNSA. DNA of the CDR3: TGTGCCAGCAGCTTAGGTCTAGCTTTCCCAGATACGCAGTATTTT. Translating it yields CASSLGLAFPDTQYF. Looking up the rest from reference TRBV7-2 and TRBJ2-3 gives the full variable domain: GAGVSQSPSNKVTEKGKDVELRCDPISGHTALYWYRQSLGQGLEFLIYFQGNSAPDKSGLPSDRFSAERTGGSVSTLTIQRTQQEDSAVYLCASSLGLAFPDTQYFGPGTRLTVL.

This clonotype was seen a handful of times. This chain connects TRBV6-6 to TRBJ2-7; D unclear. The germline V gene has CDR1 MNHNY and CDR2 SVGAGI (reference sequence). This CDR3 contains 12 residues. V lost 2 bases and J 4 bases, leaving 6 bases between the germline ends. The CDR3 DNA follows: TGTGCCAGCAGTTACGATGGGTACGAGCAGTACTTC. It is translated as CASSYDGYEQYF.